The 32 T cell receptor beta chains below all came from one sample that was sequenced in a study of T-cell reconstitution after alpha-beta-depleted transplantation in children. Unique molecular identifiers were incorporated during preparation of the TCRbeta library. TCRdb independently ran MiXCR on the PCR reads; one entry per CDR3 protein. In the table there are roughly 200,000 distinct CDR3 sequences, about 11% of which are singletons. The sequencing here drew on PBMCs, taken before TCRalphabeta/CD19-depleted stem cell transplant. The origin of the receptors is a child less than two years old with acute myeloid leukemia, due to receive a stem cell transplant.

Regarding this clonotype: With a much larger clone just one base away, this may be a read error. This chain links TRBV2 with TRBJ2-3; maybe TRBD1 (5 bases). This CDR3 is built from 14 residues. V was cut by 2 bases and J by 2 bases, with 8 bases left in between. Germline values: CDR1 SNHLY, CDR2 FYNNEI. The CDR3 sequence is CASSETRATDTQYF. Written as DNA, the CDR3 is TGTGCCAGCAGTGAAACCAGGGCCACAGATACGCAGTATTTT.

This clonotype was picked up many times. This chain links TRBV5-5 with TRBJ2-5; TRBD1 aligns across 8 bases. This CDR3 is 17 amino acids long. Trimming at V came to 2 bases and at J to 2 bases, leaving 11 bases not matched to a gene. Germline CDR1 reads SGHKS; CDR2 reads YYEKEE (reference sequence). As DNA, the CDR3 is TGTGCCAGCAGCTTTGATCGGACAGGGCCCTTACAAGAGACCCAGTACTTC. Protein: CASSFDRTGPLQETQYF.

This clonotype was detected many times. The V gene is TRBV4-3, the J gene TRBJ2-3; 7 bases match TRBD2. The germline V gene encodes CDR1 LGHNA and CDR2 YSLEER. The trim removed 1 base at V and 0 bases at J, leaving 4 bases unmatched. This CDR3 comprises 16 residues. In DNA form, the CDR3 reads TGCGCCAGCAGCCAAGGAGCTAGCGGAAGCACAGATACGCAGTATTTT. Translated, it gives CASSQGASGSTDTQYF.

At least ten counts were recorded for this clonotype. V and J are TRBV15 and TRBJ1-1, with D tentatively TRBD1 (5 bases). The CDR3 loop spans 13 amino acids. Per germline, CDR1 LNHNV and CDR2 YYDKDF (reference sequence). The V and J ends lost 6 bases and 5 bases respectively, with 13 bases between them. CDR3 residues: CATRGEEGTEAFF. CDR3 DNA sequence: TGTGCCACCAGAGGGGAGGAGGGGACTGAAGCTTTCTTT.

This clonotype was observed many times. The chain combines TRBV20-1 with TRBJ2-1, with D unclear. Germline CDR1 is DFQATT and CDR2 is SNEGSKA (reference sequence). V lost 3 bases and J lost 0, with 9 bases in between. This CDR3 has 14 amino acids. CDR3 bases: TGCAGTGCTAGGGGCGGAAGCTCCTACAATGAGCAGTTCTTC. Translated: CSARGGSSYNEQFF.

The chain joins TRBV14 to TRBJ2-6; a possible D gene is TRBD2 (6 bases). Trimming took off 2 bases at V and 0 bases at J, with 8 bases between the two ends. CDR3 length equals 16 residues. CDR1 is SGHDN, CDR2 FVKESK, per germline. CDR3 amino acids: CASSQSGLSGANVLTF. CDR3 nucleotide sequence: TGTGCCAGCAGCCAATCGGGACTCTCTGGGGCCAACGTCCTGACTTTC.

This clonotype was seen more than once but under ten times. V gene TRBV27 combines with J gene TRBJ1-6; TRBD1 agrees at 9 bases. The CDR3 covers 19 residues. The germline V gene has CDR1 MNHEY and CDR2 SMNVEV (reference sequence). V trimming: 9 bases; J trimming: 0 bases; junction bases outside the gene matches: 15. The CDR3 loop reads CASRGTGTGSSSYNSPLHF. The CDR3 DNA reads TGTGCCAGTAGAGGAACCGGGACAGGGAGTAGCTCCTATAATTCACCCCTCCACTTT.

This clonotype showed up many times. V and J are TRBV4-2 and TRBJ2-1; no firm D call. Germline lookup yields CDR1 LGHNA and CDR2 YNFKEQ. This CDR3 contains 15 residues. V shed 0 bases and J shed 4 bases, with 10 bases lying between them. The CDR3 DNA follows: TGTGCCAGCAGCCAAGACTTACGGCTTTACAATGAGCAGTTCTTC. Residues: CASSQDLRLYNEQFF.

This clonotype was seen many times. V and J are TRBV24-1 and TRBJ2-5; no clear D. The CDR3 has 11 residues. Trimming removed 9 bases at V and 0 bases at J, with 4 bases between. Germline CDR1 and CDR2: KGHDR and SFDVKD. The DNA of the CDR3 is TGTGCCACCGGGGACCAAGAGACCCAGTACTTC. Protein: CATGDQETQYF.

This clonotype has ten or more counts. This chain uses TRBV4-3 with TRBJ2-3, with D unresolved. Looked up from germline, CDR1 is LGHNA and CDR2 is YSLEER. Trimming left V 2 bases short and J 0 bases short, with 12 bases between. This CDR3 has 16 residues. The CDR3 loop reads CASSQRVQGSTDTQYF. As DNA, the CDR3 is TGCGCCAGCAGCCAACGGGTGCAAGGGAGCACAGATACGCAGTATTTT.

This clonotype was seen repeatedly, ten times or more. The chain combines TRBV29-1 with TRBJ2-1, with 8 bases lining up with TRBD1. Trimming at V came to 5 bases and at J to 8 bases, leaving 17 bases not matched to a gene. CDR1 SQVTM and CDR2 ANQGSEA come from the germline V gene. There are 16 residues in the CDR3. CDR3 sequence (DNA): TGCAGCGTTCAAAGGACAGGGAGCCCCCCCTTTCATGAGCAGTTCTTC. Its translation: CSVQRTGSPPFHEQFF.

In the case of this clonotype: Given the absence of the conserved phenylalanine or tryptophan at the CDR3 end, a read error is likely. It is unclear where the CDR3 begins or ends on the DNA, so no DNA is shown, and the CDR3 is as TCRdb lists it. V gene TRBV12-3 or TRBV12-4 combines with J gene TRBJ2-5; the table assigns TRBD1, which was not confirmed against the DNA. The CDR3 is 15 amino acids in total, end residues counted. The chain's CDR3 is CASSRTSGGRETHYL.

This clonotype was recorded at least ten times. CDR3 sequence: CSARTPGELFF. In nucleotides, the CDR3 is TGCAGTGCCAGGACTCCCGGGGAGCTGTTTTTT. This chain links TRBV20-1 with TRBJ2-2; a weak D match, TRBD2 (5 bases). Trimming stripped 6 bases from V and 6 bases from J, with 8 bases between. The CDR3 has 11 residues. The germline V gene encodes CDR1 DFQATT and CDR2 SNEGSKA (reference sequence).

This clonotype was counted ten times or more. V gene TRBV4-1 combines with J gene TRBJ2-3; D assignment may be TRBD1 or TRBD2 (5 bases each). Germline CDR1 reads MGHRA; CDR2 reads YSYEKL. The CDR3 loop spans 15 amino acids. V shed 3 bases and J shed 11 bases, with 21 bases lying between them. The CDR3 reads CASSHGEGPYRGQYF. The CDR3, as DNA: TGCGCCAGCAGCCACGGTGAGGGACCCTACCGGGGGCAGTATTTT.

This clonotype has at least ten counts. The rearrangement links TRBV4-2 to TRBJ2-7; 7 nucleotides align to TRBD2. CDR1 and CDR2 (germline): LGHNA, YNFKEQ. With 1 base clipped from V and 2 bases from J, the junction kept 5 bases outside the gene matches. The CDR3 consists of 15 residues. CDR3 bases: TGTGCCAGCAGCCAAGTCGGGACTAATCCCTACGAGCAGTACTTC. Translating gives CASSQVGTNPYEQYF.

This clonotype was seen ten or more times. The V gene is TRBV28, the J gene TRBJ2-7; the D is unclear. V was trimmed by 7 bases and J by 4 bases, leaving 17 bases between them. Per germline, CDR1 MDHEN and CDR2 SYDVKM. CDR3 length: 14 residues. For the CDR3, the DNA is TGTGCCAGCACCCGGCAAGTGTTGGCTTACGAGCAGTACTTC. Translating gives CASTRQVLAYEQYF.

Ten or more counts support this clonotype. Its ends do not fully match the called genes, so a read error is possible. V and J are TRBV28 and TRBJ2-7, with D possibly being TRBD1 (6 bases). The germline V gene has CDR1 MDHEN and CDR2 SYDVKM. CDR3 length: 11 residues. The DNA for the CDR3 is TGTGCCAGCAGTTTAGGCCGGGACACCAACTTC. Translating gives CASSLGRDTNF.

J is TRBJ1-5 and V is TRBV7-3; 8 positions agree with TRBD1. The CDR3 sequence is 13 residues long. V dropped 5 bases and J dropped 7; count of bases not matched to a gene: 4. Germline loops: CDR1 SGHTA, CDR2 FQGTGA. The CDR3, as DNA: TGTGCCAGCAGCCCCGGACAGGGCCAGCCCCAGCATTTT. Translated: CASSPGQGQPQHF.

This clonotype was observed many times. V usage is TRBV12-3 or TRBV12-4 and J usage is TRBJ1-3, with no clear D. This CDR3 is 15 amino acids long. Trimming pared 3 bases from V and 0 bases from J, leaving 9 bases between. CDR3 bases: TGTGCCAGCAGTTTTCGGGGTCTCTCTGGAAACACCATATATTTT. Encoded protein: CASSFRGLSGNTIYF.

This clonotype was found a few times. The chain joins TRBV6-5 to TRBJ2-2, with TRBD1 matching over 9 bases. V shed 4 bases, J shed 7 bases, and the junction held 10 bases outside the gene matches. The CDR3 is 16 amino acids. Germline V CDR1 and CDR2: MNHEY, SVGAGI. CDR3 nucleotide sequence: TGTGCCAGCAGTTCCCACCGGGACAGGGTCCACGGGGAGCTGTTTTTT. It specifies CASSSHRDRVHGELFF.

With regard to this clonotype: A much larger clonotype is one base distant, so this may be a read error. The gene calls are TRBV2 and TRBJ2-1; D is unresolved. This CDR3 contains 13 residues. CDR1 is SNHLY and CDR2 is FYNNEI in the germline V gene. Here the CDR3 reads CASSDSRYNEHFF. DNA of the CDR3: TGTGCCAGCAGTGATAGCAGATACAATGAGCATTTCTTC.

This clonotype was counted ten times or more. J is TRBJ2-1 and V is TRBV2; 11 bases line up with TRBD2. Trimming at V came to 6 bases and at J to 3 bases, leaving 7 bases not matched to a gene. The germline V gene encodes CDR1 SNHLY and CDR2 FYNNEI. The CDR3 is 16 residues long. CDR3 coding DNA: TGTGCCAGCAGCTACACTAGCGGGAGATACTACAATGAGCAGTTCTTC. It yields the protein CASSYTSGRYYNEQFF. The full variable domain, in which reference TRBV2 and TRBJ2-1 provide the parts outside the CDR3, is EPEVTQTPSHQVTQMGQEVILRCVPISNHLYFYWYRQILGQKVEFLVSFYNNEISEKSEIFDDQFSVERPDGSNFTLKIRSTKLEDSAMYFCASSYTSGRYYNEQFFGPGTRLTVL.

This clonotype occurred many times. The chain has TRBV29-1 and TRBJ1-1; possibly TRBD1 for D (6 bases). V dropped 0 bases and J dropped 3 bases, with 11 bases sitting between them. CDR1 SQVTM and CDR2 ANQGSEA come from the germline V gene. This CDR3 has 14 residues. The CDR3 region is CSVEEEGGDTEAFF. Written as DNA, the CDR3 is TGCAGCGTTGAAGAGGAAGGGGGGGACACTGAAGCTTTCTTT.

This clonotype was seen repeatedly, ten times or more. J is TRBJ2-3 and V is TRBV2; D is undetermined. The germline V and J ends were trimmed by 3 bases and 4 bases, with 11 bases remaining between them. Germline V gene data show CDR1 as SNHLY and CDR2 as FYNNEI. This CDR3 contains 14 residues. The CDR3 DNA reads TGTGCCAGCAGTGATTTGGGGATCGCAGATACGCAGTATTTT. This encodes CASSDLGIADTQYF.

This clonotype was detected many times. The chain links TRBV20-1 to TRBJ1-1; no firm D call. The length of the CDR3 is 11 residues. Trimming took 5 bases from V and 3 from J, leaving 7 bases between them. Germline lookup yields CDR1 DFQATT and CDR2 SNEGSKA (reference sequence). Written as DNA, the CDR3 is TGCAGTGCTTCGACGTACACTGAAGCTTTCTTT. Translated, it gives CSASTYTEAFF.

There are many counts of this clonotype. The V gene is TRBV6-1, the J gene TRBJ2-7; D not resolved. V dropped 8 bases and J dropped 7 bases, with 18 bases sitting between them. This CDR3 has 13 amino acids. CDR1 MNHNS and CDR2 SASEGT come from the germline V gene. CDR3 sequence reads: CASSEVDRREQYF. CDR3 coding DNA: TGTGCCAGCTCCGAGGTGGACCGTCGGGAGCAGTACTTC.

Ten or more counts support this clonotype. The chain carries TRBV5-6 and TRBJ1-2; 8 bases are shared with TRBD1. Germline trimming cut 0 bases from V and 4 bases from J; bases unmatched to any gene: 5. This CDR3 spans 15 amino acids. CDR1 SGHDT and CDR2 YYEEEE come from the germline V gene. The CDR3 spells CASSLVDRDVYGYTF. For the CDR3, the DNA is TGTGCCAGCAGCTTGGTGGACAGGGACGTCTATGGCTACACCTTC.

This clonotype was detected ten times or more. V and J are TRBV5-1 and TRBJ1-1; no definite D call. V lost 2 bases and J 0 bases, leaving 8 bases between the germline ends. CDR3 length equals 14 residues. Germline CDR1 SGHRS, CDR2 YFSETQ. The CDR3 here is CASSLTPMNTEAFF. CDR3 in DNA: TGCGCCAGCAGCTTAACACCTATGAACACTGAAGCTTTCTTT.

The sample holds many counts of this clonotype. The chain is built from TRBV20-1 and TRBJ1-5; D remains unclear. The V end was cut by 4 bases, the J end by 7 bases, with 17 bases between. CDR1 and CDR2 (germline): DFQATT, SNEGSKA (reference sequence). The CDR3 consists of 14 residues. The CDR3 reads CSANRSPGVQPQHF. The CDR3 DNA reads TGCAGTGCTAATAGATCGCCGGGAGTCCAGCCCCAGCATTTT.

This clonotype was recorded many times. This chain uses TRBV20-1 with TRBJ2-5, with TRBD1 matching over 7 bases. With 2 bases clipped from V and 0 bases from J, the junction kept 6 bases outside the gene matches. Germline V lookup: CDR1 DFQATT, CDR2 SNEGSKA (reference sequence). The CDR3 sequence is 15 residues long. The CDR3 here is CSARQGVLYQETQYF. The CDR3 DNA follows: TGCAGTGCTAGACAGGGGGTCCTTTACCAAGAGACCCAGTACTTC.

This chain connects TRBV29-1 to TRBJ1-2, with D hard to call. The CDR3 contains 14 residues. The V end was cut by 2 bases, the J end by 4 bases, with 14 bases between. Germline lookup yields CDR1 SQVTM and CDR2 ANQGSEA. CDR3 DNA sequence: TGCAGCGTTGAATACGGACCCGCCCTCTATGGCTACACCTTC. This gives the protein CSVEYGPALYGYTF.

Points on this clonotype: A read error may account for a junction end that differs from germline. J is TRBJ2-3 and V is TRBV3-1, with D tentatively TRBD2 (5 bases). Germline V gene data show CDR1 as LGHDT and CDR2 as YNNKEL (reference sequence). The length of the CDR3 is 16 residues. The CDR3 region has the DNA TGTACCAGCAGCAAAGGGATAGCGAGTCTCACAGATACGCAGTATTTT. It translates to CTSSKGIASLTDTQYF.